This T cell receptor beta chain was captured by sequencing in a study of cytomegalovirus exposure and HLA in healthy donors. The primer mix had 60 Vbeta and 13 Jbeta primers. Only in-frame clones appear in the TCRdb table, and some are missing; sequencing was by immunoSEQ multiplex PCR. This repertoire shows 100,000 to 150,000 clones, roughly 18% found once; its top ten account for 2.9%. This clone was found a few times. The sample taken for sequencing was PBMCs. The clonotype comes from a female donor in good health and CMV-seropositive.

The CDR3 loop reads CASSARARSSYEQYF. The CDR3 bases are TGTGCCAGCAGCGCCCGCGCTAGGAGCTCCTACGAGCAGTACTTC. The gene calls are TRBV9 and TRBJ2-7; D gene uncertain. Trimming cost V 3 bases and J 0 bases, with 13 bases left between them. Germline values: CDR1 SGDLS, CDR2 YYNGEE. This CDR3 region has 15 residues.